These T cell receptor beta chains were read from a single sample in a study of OX40 agonist ivuxolimab in advanced cancers. Sequenced by immunoSEQ multiplex PCR; TCRdb stores in-frame clones only, minus some. The sample holds over 40,000 clones, 88% seen once. The specimen comprised CD4+ or CD8+ T cells sorted from blood, sampled in a trial of the OX40 agonist ivuxolimab. These receptors all stem from an adult with an advanced solid tumor such as melanoma, head and neck, liver or kidney cancer. Both conserved end residues are part of each CDR3. The order of the fields is D gene, J gene, clone size, V gene, CDR3 DNA, CDR3 protein. The D gene is left open where the match is weak. Size tells how often a clone was seen (once, few, many) or the class of an expanded clone, and some rows leave it out.

NA | TRBJ1-5 | NA | TRBV5-6 | TGTGCCAGCAGCTTGGGCAATCAGCCCCAGCATTTT | CASSLGNQPQHF
NA | TRBJ2-2 | NA | TRBV30 | TGTGCCTGCTCCCCCTTCGGGGAGCTGTTTTTT | CACSPFGELFF
NA | TRBJ2-3 | NA | TRBV18 | TGTGCCAGCTCACCTTTTTTTAGCACAGATACGCAGTATTTT | CASSPFFSTDTQYF
NA | TRBJ2-1 | NA | TRBV9 | TGTGCCAGCAGCGTAAGGGGGGCCGGATCCTACAATGAGCAGTTCTTC | CASSVRGAGSYNEQFF
NA | TRBJ2-7 | NA | TRBV6-1 | TGTGCCAGCAGGTCAGGGGTCCACGAGCAGTACTTC | CASRSGVHEQYF
TRBD1 | TRBJ1-2 | NA | TRBV6-5 | TGTGCCAGCAGTCGACAGGGTTGGGGCTACACCTTC | CASSRQGWGYTF
TRBD2 | TRBJ2-7 | NA | TRBV6-5 | TGTGCCAGCAGTTGGAGGGGAGGGGTGGACGAGCAGTACTTC | CASSWRGGVDEQYF
NA | TRBJ2-2 | NA | TRBV5-6 | TGTGCCAGCAGCTTGGCGGGACTTGGGACCGGGGAGCTGTTTTTT | CASSLAGLGTGELFF
NA | TRBJ2-2 | NA | TRBV9 | TGTGCCAGCAGCTCAGACGACACCGGGGAGCTGTTTTTT | CASSSDDTGELFF
TRBD1 | TRBJ2-7 | NA | TRBV5-1 | TGCGCCAGCAGCAAGGGACAGGGCTACGAGCAGTACTTC | CASSKGQGYEQYF
TRBD1 | TRBJ2-3 | NA | TRBV29-1 | TGCAGCGTTGGGGACAGGGCAACCACAGATACGCAGTATTTT | CSVGDRATTDTQYF
TRBD1 | TRBJ2-7 | NA | TRBV14 | TGTGCCAGCAGCAGACAGGGGATTCTCTACGAGCAGTACTTC | CASSRQGILYEQYF
NA | TRBJ1-6 | few | TRBV10-3 | TGTGCCATCAGTGGGGACTCAGACTCACCCCTCCACTTT | CAISGDSDSPLHF
NA | TRBJ1-4 | NA | TRBV14 | TGTGCCAGCAGCATTCGGATCGGGGAAAAACTGTTTTTT | CASSIRIGEKLFF
NA | TRBJ1-1 | NA | TRBV29-1 | TGCAGCGTTGACGAGGGTCGCACTGAAGCTTTCTTT | CSVDEGRTEAFF
NA | TRBJ2-7 | NA | TRBV28 | TGTGCCAGCAGTCCACCGTTGCTTGGGGTGCCCTACGAGCAGTACTTC | CASSPPLLGVPYEQYF
NA | TRBJ2-1 | NA | TRBV21-1 | TGTGCCAGCACCCCGGGACTAGCGGGCAATTACAATGAGCAGTTCTTC | CASTPGLAGNYNEQFF